This record concerns one T cell receptor (beta chain) sequence. No antigen is known for it. The data belong to a study of cytomegalovirus exposure and HLA in healthy donors. Study as a whole: Out of 150 million to 200 million T cells, an earlier analysis found about 120 million unique TCR beta sequences in total. Study-level points and caveats: Judged likely to be a sequencing artifact was a cluster of highly shared sequence variants. The authors enumerated 180 or so TCR beta chains as linked to cytomegalovirus.

Trimming pared 10 bases from V and 4 bases from J, leaving 13 bases between. The CDR3 runs 12 residues. CDR1 is MNHEY, CDR2 SMNVEV, per germline (reference sequence). The PCR ran on 60 Vbeta and 13 Jbeta primers. Clones were sequenced by immunoSEQ multiplex PCR, and TCRdb holds only the in-frame ones, with some missing. This sample has about 140,000 clones, with approximately 80% found just once. The gene calls are TRBV27 and TRBJ1-2; maybe TRBD1 (6 bases). The sample taken for sequencing was PBMCs. This receptor was taken from a male donor in good health and CMV-seronegative. The chain's CDR3 is CATPTGAYGYTF. The CDR3 coding sequence is TGTGCCACCCCGACAGGAGCCTATGGCTACACCTTC.